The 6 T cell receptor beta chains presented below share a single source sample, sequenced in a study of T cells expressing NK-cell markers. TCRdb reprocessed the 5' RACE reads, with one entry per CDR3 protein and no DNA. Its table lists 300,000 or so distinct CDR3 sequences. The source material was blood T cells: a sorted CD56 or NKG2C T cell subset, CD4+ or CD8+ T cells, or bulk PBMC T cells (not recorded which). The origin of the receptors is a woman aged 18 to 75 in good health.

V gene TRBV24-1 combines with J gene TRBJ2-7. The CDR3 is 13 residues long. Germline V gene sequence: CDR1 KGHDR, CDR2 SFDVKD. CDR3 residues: CATSDSANYEQYF.

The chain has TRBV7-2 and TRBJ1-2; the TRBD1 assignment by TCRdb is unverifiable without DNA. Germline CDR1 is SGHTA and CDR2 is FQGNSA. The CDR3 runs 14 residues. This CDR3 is CASSIGADNYGYTF. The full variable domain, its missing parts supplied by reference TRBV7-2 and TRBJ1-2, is GAGVSQSPSNKVTEKGKDVELRCDPISGHTALYWYRQSLGQGLEFLIYFQGNSAPDKSGLPSDRFSAERTGGSVSTLTIQRTQQEDSAVYLCASSIGADNYGYTFGSGTRLTVV.

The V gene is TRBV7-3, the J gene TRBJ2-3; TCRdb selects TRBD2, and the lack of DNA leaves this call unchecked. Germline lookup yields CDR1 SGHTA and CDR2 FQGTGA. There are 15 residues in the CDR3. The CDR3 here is CASSLFSDSTDTQYF.

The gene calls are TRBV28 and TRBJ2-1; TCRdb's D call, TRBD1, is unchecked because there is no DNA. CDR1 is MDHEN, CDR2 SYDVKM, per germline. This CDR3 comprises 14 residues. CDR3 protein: CASAPPPSYNEQFF. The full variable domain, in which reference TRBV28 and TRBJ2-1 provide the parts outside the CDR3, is DVKVTQSSRYLVKRTGEKVFLECVQDMDHENMFWYRQDPGLGLRLIYFSYDVKMKEKGDIPEGYSVSREKKERFSLILESASTNQTSMYLCASAPPPSYNEQFFGPGTRLTVL.

This chain's CDR3 is CASSEPGLPYNEQFF. The rearrangement joins TRBV2 to TRBJ2-1; checking the TCRdb D call of TRBD2 is not possible without DNA. Germline CDR1 reads SNHLY; CDR2 reads FYNNEI. The CDR3 extends over 15 amino acids. Filled out from reference TRBV2 and TRBJ2-1, the complete variable domain reads EPEVTQTPSHQVTQMGQEVILRCVPISNHLYFYWYRQILGQKVEFLVSFYNNEISEKSEIFDDQFSVERPDGSNFTLKIRSTKLEDSAMYFCASSEPGLPYNEQFFGPGTRLTVL.

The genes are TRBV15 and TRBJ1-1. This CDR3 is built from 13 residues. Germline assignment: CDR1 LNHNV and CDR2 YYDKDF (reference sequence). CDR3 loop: CATSRDIGEGAFF.